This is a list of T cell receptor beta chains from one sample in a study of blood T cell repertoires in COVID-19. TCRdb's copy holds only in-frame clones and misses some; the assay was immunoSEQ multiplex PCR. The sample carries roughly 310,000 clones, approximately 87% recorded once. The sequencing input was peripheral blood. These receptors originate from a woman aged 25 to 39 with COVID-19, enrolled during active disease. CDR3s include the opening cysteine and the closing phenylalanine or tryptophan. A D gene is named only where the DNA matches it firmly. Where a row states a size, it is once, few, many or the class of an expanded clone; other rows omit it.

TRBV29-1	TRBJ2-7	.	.	TGCAGCGTTGGGGTCGACAGTTACGAGCAGTACTTC	CSVGVDSYEQYF
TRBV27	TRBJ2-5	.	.	TGTGCCAGCAGTTTTCACCTCTACCCGGAGACCCAGTACTTC	CASSFHLYPETQYF
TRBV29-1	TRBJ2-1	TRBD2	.	TGCAGCGTTGGAGGGGAAAGCGGGAGGGCCTACAATGAGCAGTTCTTC	CSVGGESGRAYNEQFF
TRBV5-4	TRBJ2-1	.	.	TGTGCCAGCAGCTTGGCCAAGGGGTACAATGAGCAGTTCTTC	CASSLAKGYNEQFF
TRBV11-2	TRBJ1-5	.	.	TGTGCCAGCAGTTTCAGGGAGGGGCAGCCCCAGCATTTT	CASSFREGQPQHF
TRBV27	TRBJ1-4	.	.	TGTGCCAGCAGTCCCCTAAGGAGGGACCTTAGGGAAAAACTGTTTTTT	CASSPLRRDLREKLFF
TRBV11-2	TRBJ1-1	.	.	TGTGCCAGCGTAACTGAAGCTTTCTTT	CASVTEAFF
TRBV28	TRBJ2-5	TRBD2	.	TGTGCCAGCAGACCAGCGGGGGGAGAGACCCAGTACTTC	CASRPAGGETQYF
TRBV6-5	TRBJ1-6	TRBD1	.	TGTGCCAGCAGTTCCCCGCTCAGGGGGTCACCCCTCCACTTT	CASSSPLRGSPLHF
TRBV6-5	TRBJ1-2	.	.	TGTGCCAGCTGCCTATACTACAGGGACGACTATGGCTACACCTTC	CASCLYYRDDYGYTF
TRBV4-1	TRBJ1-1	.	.	TGCGCCAGCAGCCCTGGGACATCCAGGCCCACTGAAGCTTTCTTT	CASSPGTSRPTEAFF
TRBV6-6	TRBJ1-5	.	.	TGTGCCAGCAGTTACTCGACAGATGGCAATCAGCCCCAGCATTTT	CASSYSTDGNQPQHF
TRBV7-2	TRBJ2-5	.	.	TGTGCCAGCAGCTTAGAGGGGGGGATAGAGACCCAGTACTTC	CASSLEGGIETQYF
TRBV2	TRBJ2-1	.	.	TGTGCCAGCAGTGAAGGAGTTAGCAATGAGCAGTTCTTC	CASSEGVSNEQFF
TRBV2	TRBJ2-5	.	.	TGTGCCAGCGCCCCGCGGGGTGGCCAAGAGACCCAGTACTTC	CASAPRGGQETQYF
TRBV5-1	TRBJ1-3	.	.	TGCGCCAGCAGCTTCACCAAAATAGGGGCGCTTAAGAGAGATTCTGGAAACACCATATATTTT	CASSFTKIGALKRDSGNTIYF
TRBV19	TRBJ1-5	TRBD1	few	TGTGCCAGTAACCCACCGGGACAGGGGAATCAGCCCCAGCATTTT	CASNPPGQGNQPQHF
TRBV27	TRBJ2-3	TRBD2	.	TGTGCCAGCAGGGGAGCGGGAGCCTTCACAGATACGCAGTATTTT	CASRGAGAFTDTQYF
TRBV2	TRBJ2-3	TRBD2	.	TGTGCCAGCAGTGCCCAAGCGGGAGGAAGCACAGATACGCAGTATTTT	CASSAQAGGSTDTQYF
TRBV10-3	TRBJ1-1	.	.	TGTGCCATCAGACCCGACCCGGAGGGCACTGAAGCTTTCTTT	CAIRPDPEGTEAFF
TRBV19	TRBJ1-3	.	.	TGTGCCAGTAGTCAAACAGCTGGAAACACCATATATTTT	CASSQTAGNTIYF
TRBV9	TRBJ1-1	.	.	TGTGCCAGCAGCGTCGCGGCCAGCACTGAAGCTTTCTTT	CASSVAASTEAFF
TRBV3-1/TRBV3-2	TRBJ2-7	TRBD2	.	TGTGCCAGCAGCCCGTCCGGACTAGAAGCCTACGAGCAGTACTTC	CASSPSGLEAYEQYF
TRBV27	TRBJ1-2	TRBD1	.	TGTGCCAGCAGTCCCCGGGACAGTTACTTCTATGGCTACACCTTC	CASSPRDSYFYGYTF
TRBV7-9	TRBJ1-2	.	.	TGTGCCAGCAGCTTAGCCAACGGGAACTATGGCTACACCTTC	CASSLANGNYGYTF
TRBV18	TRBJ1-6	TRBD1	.	TGTGCCAGCTCTCCCGGGACAGCAGTTAATTCACCCCTCCACTTT	CASSPGTAVNSPLHF
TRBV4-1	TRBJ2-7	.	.	TGCGCCAGCAGCCAAGAGGGCTTATACTACGAGCAGTACTTC	CASSQEGLYYEQYF
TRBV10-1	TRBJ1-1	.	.	TGCGCCAGCAGTGAGCCGGGAACCCCGAGGGATGAAGCTTTCTTT	CASSEPGTPRDEAFF
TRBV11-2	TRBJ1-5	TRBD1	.	TGTGCCAGCAGTTTTGACAGGGGATCGAATCAGCCCCAGCATTTT	CASSFDRGSNQPQHF
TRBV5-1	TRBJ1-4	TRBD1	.	TGCGCCAGCAGCTTGTCCCCGGACAGGGGGAATGAAAAACTGTTTTTT	CASSLSPDRGNEKLFF
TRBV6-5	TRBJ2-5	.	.	TGTGCCAGCAGTAGCCAGGGTAGTAGAGAGACCCAGTACTTC	CASSSQGSRETQYF
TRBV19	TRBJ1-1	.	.	TGTGCCAGTAACCTCCTAGGGGGTGAGGCTGAAGCTTTCTTT	CASNLLGGEAEAFF
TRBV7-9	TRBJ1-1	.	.	TGTGCCAGCAGCTTAGGCGGCATGAACACTGAAGCTTTCTTT	CASSLGGMNTEAFF
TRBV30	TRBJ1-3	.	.	TGTGCCTGGGGCGTTCGGTCTATCTCTGGAAACACCATATATTTT	CAWGVRSISGNTIYF
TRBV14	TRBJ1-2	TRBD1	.	TGTGCCAGCAGCCAAGATATCGGGACAGGGAGCTATGGCTACACCTTC	CASSQDIGTGSYGYTF
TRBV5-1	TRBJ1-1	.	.	TGCGCCAGCAGCTTGGAGGGAGGTGAAAGAACTGAAGCTTTCTTT	CASSLEGGERTEAFF
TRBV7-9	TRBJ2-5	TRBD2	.	TGTGCCAGCAGCACCAGTAGCGGGAGCGGAGAGACCCAGTACTTC	CASSTSSGSGETQYF
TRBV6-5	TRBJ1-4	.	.	TGTGCCAGCAGTCTGCGGGGGGCTAATGAAAAACTGTTTTTT	CASSLRGANEKLFF
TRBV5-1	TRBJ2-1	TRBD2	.	TGCGCCAGCAGCGGGGGACTAGCGGGAGTTGATGAGCAGTTCTTC	CASSGGLAGVDEQFF
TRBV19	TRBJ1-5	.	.	TGTGCCAGTAGCTTGAGCGGGGGCCCCCAGCATTTT	CASSLSGGPQHF
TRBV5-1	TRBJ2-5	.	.	TGCGCCAGCAGCTTCGGGACTCTCCAAGAGACCCAGTACTTC	CASSFGTLQETQYF
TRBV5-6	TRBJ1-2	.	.	TGTGCCAGCACGCGGGATTTTTACACGCTTGGCTACACCTTC	CASTRDFYTLGYTF
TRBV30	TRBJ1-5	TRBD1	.	TGTGCCTGGAGTCTTAACATACAGGGGCCCAATCAGCCCCAGCATTTT	CAWSLNIQGPNQPQHF
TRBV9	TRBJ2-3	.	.	TGTGCCAGCGGTAGCGGCACTAGCACAGATACGCAGTATTTT	CASGSGTSTDTQYF
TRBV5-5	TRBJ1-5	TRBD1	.	TGTGCCAGCAGCTTGGACAGGGGGGGGAATCAGCCCCAGCATTTT	CASSLDRGGNQPQHF
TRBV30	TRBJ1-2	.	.	TGTGCCCGACGCGGGACGGGATATGGCTACACCTTC	CARRGTGYGYTF
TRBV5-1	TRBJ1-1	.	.	TGCGCCAGCAGCTTGGCCCAGGACACTGAAGCTTTCTTT	CASSLAQDTEAFF
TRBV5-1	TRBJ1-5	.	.	TGCGCCAGCAGCCTCAGGGTAGGTCAGCCCCAGCATTTT	CASSLRVGQPQHF
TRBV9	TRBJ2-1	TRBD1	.	TGTGCCAGCAGCCCCGGGACAGTCAATGAGCAGTTCTTC	CASSPGTVNEQFF
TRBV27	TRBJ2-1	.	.	TGTGCCAGCAGTTTAGGGGGGAGGACTACCCTCGCCGGTCACTCCTACAATGAGCAGTTCTTC	CASSLGGRTTLAGHSYNEQFF
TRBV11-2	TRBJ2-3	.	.	TGTGCCAGCAGCTCAGACCCAAGCGGAGCGAGCACAGATACGCAGTATTTT	CASSSDPSGASTDTQYF
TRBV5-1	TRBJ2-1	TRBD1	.	TGCGCCAGCAGCTTGGGACAGGGGGCGGTTGGTGAGCAGTTCTTC	CASSLGQGAVGEQFF
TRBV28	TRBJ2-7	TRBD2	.	TGTGCCAGCAGTTTATCTGGAGGGGGCGGTAGCGGGAGGTTATACGAGCAGTACTTC	CASSLSGGGGSGRLYEQYF
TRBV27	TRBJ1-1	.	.	TGTGCCAGCAGTTCTTTGGGGGCGGCTTTCTTT	CASSSLGAAFF